The next 2 T cell receptor beta chains were all read from a single sample in a study of T cells in Graves' hyperthyroidism and ophthalmopathy. Amplified TCR beta CDR3 regions came from RNA transcripts. The HTBI primer set drove a first-round RT-PCR of the TCR CDR3. Each CDR3 protein gets one entry after TCRdb re-called the multiplex PCR reads with MiXCR. Seen here are 300,000 to 400,000 distinct CDR3 sequences, under 15% observed once, and the top ten hold 9.2%. The specimen was blood. Receptors originate from a woman younger than 30 with Graves' hyperthyroidism.

Ten or more counts support this clonotype. The chain recombines TRBV28 with TRBJ1-5; the D gene is possibly TRBD1 (5 bases). Germline lookup yields CDR1 MDHEN and CDR2 SYDVKM. Trimming shortened V by 2 bases and J by 0 bases, and 11 bases separated the two germline ends. CDR3 length equals 16 residues. CDR3 sequence reads: CASSLGQGISNQPQHF. The CDR3 DNA reads TGTGCCAGCAGTTTAGGGCAGGGCATTAGCAATCAGCCCCAGCATTTT.

There are a few counts of this clonotype. This rearrangement joins TRBV19 to TRBJ2-3; D is perhaps TRBD2 (6 bases). The CDR3 runs to 14 residues. V lost 4 bases and J lost 3, with 11 bases in between. Germline V CDR1 and CDR2: LNHDA, SQIVND (reference sequence). The CDR3 bases are TGTGCCAGTAGTAGAGCGGGTTCGACAGATACGCAGTATTTT. It is translated as CASSRAGSTDTQYF.